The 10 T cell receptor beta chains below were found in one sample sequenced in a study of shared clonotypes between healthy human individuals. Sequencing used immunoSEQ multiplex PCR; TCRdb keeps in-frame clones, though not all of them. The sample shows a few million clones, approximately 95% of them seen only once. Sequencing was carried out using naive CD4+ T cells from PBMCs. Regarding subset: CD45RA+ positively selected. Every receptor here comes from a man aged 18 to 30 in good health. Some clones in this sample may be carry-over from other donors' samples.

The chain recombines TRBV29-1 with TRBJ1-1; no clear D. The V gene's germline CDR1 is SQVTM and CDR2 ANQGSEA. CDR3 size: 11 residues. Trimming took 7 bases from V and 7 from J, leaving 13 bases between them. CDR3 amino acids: CSALVSLEAFF. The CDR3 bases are TGCAGCGCGTTGGTCTCGCTTGAAGCTTTCTTT.

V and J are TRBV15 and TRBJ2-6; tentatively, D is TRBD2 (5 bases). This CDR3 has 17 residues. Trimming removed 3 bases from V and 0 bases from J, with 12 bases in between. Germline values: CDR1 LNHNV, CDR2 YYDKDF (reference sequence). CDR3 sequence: CATSRVSGYSGANVLTF. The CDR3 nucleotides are TGTGCCACCAGCAGGGTTTCGGGATACTCTGGGGCCAACGTCCTGACTTTC. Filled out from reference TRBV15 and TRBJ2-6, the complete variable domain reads DAMVIQNPRYQVTQFGKPVTLSCSQTLNHNVMYWYQQKSSQAPKLLFHYYDKDFNNEADTPDNFQSRRPNTSFCFLDIRSPGLGDTAMYLCATSRVSGYSGANVLTFGAGSRLTVL.

CDR3: CASSPRDRLPREQYF. Here the CDR3 DNA reads TGTGCCAGCAGCCCCCGGGACCGCCTTCCTCGCGAGCAGTACTTC. J is TRBJ2-7 and V is TRBV6-6, with D perhaps assigned TRBD1 or TRBD2 (5 bases each). Germline V gives CDR1 MNHNY, CDR2 SVGAGI (reference sequence). The CDR3 is 15 residues long. Deletions cut 6 bases from V and 6 bases from J, with 21 bases between.

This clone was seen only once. The CDR3 DNA follows: TGTGCCAGCAGCTCACCCGGGACACCAAAGTACTTC. Its protein is CASSSPGTPKYF. The genes are TRBV11-2 and TRBJ2-5; perhaps TRBD1 as D (6 bases). The germline V gene has CDR1 SGHAT and CDR2 FQNNGV. The V gene lost 4 bases and the J gene lost 12 bases, with 15 bases spanning the gap. The CDR3 extends over 12 amino acids. Together with reference TRBV11-2 and TRBJ2-5, the CDR3 gives the full variable domain: EAGVAQSPRYKIIEKRQSVAFWCNPISGHATLYWYQQILGQGPKLLIQFQNNGVVDDSQLPKDRFSAERLKGVDSTLKIQPAKLEDSAVYLCASSSPGTPKYFGPGTRLLVL.

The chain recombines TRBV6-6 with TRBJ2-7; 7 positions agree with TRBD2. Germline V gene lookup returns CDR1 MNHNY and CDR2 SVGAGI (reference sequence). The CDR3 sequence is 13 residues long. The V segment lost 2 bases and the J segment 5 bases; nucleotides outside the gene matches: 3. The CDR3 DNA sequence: TGTGCCAGCAGTTACCGGACTAGTAACGAGCAGTACTTC. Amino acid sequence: CASSYRTSNEQYF.

CDR3 sequence (DNA): TGTGCCAGCAGTCCAGCCCGGTTAGTGATCCGGAACACCATATATTTT. Its translation: CASSPARLVIRNTIYF. This chain joins TRBV28 and TRBJ1-3; D call uncertain. The ends were cut back, 5 bases at V and 7 bases at J, with 21 bases in the middle. Looked up from germline, CDR1 is MDHEN and CDR2 is SYDVKM. This CDR3 has 16 residues.

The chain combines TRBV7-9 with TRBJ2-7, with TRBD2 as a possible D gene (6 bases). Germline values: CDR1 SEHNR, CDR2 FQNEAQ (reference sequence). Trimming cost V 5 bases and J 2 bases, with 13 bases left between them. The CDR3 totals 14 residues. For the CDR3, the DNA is TGTGCCAGCAGCCTCGGGACTTCCCCCTACGAGCAGTACTTC. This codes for CASSLGTSPYEQYF.

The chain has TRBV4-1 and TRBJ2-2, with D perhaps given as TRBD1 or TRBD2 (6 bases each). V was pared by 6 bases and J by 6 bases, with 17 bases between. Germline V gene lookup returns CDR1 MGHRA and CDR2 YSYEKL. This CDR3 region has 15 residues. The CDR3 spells CASSLWGASPGELFF. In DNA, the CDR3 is TGCGCCAGCAGTCTTTGGGGGGCCTCTCCCGGGGAGCTGTTTTTT.

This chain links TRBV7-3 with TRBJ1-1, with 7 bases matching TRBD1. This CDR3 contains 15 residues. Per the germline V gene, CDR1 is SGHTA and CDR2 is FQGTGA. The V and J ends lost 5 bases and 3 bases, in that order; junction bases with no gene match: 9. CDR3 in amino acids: CASSPKTGRDTEAFF. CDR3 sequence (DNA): TGTGCCAGCAGCCCAAAGACAGGGCGGGACACTGAAGCTTTCTTT. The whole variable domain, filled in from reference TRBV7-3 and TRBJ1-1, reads GAGVSQTPSNKVTEKGKYVELRCDPISGHTALYWYRQSLGQGPEFLIYFQGTGAADDSGLPNDRFFAVRPEGSVSTLKIQRTERGDSAVYLCASSPKTGRDTEAFFGQGTRLTVV.

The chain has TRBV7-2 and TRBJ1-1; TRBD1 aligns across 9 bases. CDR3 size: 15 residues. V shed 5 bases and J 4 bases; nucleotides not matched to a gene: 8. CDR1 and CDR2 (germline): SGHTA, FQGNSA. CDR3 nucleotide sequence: TGTGCCAGCAGCCTGACCCGGGACAGGGCCACTGAAGCTTTCTTT. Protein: CASSLTRDRATEAFF.